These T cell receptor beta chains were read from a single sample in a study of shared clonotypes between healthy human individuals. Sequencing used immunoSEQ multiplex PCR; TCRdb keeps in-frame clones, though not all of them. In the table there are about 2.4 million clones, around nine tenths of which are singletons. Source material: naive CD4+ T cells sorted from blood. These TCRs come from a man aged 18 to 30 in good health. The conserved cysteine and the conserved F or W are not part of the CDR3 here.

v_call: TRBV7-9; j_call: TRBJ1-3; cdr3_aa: ASSYDGTGNTIY
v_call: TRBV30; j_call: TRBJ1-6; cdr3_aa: AWTGPVGQASSPLH
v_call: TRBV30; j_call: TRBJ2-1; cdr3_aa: AWIQGSYYNEQF
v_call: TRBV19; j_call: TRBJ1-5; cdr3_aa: ASSIEGQATTEGH
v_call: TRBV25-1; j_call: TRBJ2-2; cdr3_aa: ASSVGLQAGELF
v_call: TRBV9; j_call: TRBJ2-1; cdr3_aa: ASSPSRWTTNEQF
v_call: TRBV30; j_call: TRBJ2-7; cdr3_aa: AWSQDRKSSHEQY
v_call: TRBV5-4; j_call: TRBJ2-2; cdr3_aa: ASSLETSNGGIVGELF
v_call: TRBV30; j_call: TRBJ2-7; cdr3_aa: AWSVSRTFSRGSSYEQY
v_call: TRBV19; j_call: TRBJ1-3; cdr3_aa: ASSQTYSGNTIY
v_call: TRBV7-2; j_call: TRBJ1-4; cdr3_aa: ASSPGGIAATNEKLF
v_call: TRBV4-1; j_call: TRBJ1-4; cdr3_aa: ASSQDGTGINEKLF
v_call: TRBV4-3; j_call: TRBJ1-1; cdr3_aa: ASSHWGQNTEAF
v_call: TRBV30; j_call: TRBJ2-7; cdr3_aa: AAKAWSSYEQY
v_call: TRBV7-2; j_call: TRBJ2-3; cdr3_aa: ASSPEGLAGVKRIDTQY
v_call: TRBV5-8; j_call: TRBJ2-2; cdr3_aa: ASSLDRGRTGELF